This T cell receptor (beta chain) was profiled in a study of blood T cell repertoires in COVID-19. Whole-study context: COVID-19 samples, acute and convalescent, were from the United States, Italy and Spain. From T cells, B-cell-depleted T cells, or PBMCs came the material, which was cDNA or gDNA.

CDR3 length: 14 amino acids. Trimming removed 3 bases at V and 5 bases at J, with 11 bases between. Germline V gene lookup returns CDR1 SGHAT and CDR2 FQNNGV. Libraries were prepared by immunoSEQ multiplex PCR; TCRdb keeps only in-frame clonotypes and omits some of them. The table records a few hundred thousand clones, 87% of them present only once. Sequencing used PBMCs or T cells enriched from blood (not recorded which). This receptor was identified in a man aged 18 to 30 with acute COVID-19. This chain uses TRBV11-2 with TRBJ2-1; weak D call: TRBD2 (6 bases). The CDR3 spells CASSLAGINNEQFF. CDR3 nucleotides: TGTGCCAGCAGCTTGGCGGGGATTAACAATGAGCAGTTCTTC. The whole variable domain, filled in from reference TRBV11-2 and TRBJ2-1, reads EAGVAQSPRYKIIEKRQSVAFWCNPISGHATLYWYQQILGQGPKLLIQFQNNGVVDDSQLPKDRFSAERLKGVDSTLKIQPAKLEDSAVYLCASSLAGINNEQFFGPGTRLTVL.